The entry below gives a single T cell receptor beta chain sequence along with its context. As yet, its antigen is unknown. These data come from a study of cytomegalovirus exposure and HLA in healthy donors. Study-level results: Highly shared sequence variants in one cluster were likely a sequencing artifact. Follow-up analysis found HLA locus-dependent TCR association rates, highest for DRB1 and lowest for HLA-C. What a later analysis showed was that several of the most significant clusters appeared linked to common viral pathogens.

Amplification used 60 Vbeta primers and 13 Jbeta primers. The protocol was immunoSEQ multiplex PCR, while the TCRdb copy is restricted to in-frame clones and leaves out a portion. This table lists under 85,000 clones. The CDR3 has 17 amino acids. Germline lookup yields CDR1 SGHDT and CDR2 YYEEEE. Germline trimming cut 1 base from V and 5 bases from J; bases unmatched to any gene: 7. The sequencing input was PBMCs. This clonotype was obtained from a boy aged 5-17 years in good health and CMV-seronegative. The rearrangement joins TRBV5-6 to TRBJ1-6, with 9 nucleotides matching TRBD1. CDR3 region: CASSLFLQGADNSPLHF. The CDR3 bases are TGTGCCAGCAGCTTGTTCCTACAGGGGGCGGATAATTCACCCCTCCACTTT.